Presented here are 5 T cell receptor beta chains from one specimen sequenced in a study of preoperative IRX-2 immunotherapy in early breast cancer. As for treatment: preoperative locoregional IRX-2 cytokine immunotherapy. TCRdb's copy holds only in-frame clones and misses some; the assay was immunoSEQ multiplex PCR. The data show about 43,000 clones, about 95% seen once. The sequenced sample was tumor tissue, obtained after IRX-2 immunotherapy. All receptors derive from a human donor with breast cancer.

The chain has TRBV5-1 and TRBJ1-1; no reliable D call. CDR1 and CDR2 (germline): SGHRS, YFSETQ. The CDR3 runs 15 residues. Trimming took 4 bases from V and 4 from J, leaving 17 bases between them. The CDR3 region has the DNA TGCGCCAGCAGCCCTCATTCGGGAGAGCCCACTGAAGCTTTCTTT. Translated: CASSPHSGEPTEAFF.

This clone was recorded a few times. The genes are TRBV4-2 and TRBJ1-1; no definite D call. V shed 4 bases and J shed 0 bases, with 18 bases lying between them. CDR1 is LGHNA and CDR2 is YNFKEQ in the germline V gene. The CDR3 length is 17 residues. For the CDR3, the DNA is TGTGCCAGCAGCCCGATGGGGTCGCGCAGGTTGAACACTGAAGCTTTCTTT. This encodes CASSPMGSRRLNTEAFF.

The chain uses TRBV7-2 and TRBJ1-1; a weak D match, TRBD1 (5 bases). The length of the CDR3 is 13 residues. Germline V lookup: CDR1 SGHTA, CDR2 FQGNSA. V lost 4 bases and J 5 bases, leaving 11 bases between the germline ends. This CDR3 is CASSSLQGTEAFF. DNA of the CDR3: TGTGCCAGCAGCTCCCTTCAGGGAACTGAAGCTTTCTTT.

The V call is TRBV9, the J call TRBJ1-4; 9 bases are shared with TRBD1. J gave up 8 bases and V 4 bases, and 12 bases lay outside the gene matches. Germline CDR1 is SGDLS and CDR2 is YYNGEE. This CDR3 is built from 16 residues. CDR3 sequence: CASSTLGQGPKEKLFF. Written as DNA, the CDR3 is TGTGCCAGCAGCACCCTGGGACAGGGCCCAAAGGAAAAACTGTTTTTT.

The chain recombines TRBV7-2 with TRBJ2-5; 7 nucleotides agree with TRBD2. There are 16 residues in the CDR3. Germline V gene data show CDR1 as SGHTA and CDR2 as FQGNSA. Trimming at V came to 3 bases and at J to 3 bases, leaving 10 bases not matched to a gene. The CDR3 DNA is TGTGCCAGCAGCTTTCAACGAGGGGCGGGGGAAGAGACCCAGTACTTC. Residues: CASSFQRGAGEETQYF.